This passage covers 29 T cell receptor beta chains from one sample sequenced in a study of T cells in Graves' hyperthyroidism and ophthalmopathy. RNA transcripts gave rise to amplified TCR beta CDR3 regions. The HTBI primer set served for first-round RT-PCR of the TCR CDR3. Each CDR3 protein is one row after TCRdb ran MiXCR on the multiplex PCR reads. The sample holds 300,000 to 400,000 distinct CDR3 sequences, around a sixth seen once. Sequences were obtained from blood. These receptors originate from a woman between 50 and 59 years old with Graves' hyperthyroidism.

This clonotype was seen a handful of times. This sequence joins TRBV15 and TRBJ2-3; 7 nucleotides match TRBD2. CDR3 length equals 12 residues. V lost 3 bases, J lost 10 bases, and 4 bases stayed unmatched. Looked up from germline, CDR1 is LNHNV and CDR2 is YYDKDF (reference sequence). The CDR3 DNA reads as TGTGCCACCAGCAGGGGAGGGAGCCCGCAGTATTTT. It yields the protein CATSRGGSPQYF.

This chain joins TRBV4-1 and TRBJ2-2; D is uncertain. The CDR3 is 16 amino acids. Germline values: CDR1 MGHRA, CDR2 YSYEKL. V was clipped by 1 base and J by 3 bases, with 12 bases between them. The DNA for the CDR3 is TGCGCCAGCAGCCAAGCCTATCCCCCCGACACCGGGGAGCTGTTTTTT. This encodes CASSQAYPPDTGELFF.

The V call is TRBV25-1, the J call TRBJ2-1; D is uncertain. This CDR3 region has 15 residues. Germline CDR1 MGHDK, CDR2 SYGVNS. V lost 3 bases to trimming and J lost 2 bases, with 11 bases between them. The CDR3 is CASSERSVPYNEQFF. The CDR3 DNA follows: TGTGCCAGCAGTGAGAGGTCAGTCCCCTACAATGAGCAGTTCTTC. The entire variable domain, with the rest obtained from reference TRBV25-1 and TRBJ2-1, is as follows: EADIYQTPRYLVIGTGKKITLECSQTMGHDKMYWYQQDPGMELHLIHYSYGVNSTEKGDLSSESTVSRIRTEHFPLTLESARPSHTSQYLCASSERSVPYNEQFFGPGTRLTVL.

The chain combines TRBV7-9 with TRBJ2-7, with D unclear. This CDR3 spans 13 amino acids. Trimming pared 7 bases from V and 2 bases from J, leaving 12 bases between. The germline V gene encodes CDR1 SEHNR and CDR2 FQNEAQ (reference sequence). The CDR3 DNA follows: TGTGCCAGCAACAAAGACATTACCTACGAGCAGTACTTC. It encodes CASNKDITYEQYF.

This chain joins TRBV4-2 and TRBJ2-1, with TRBD2 identical over 9 bases. Germline V gene sequence: CDR1 LGHNA, CDR2 YNFKEQ. The V segment lost 0 bases and the J segment 4 bases; nucleotides outside the gene matches: 10. This CDR3 region has 18 residues. The DNA for the CDR3 is TGTGCCAGCAGCCAAGATATGGCGGGGGGGCTAAGGTACAATGAGCAGTTCTTC. This gives the protein CASSQDMAGGLRYNEQFF.

The rearrangement uses TRBV20-1 and TRBJ2-7, with D perhaps TRBD1 (6 bases). V gave up 3 bases and J gave up 0 bases, with 12 bases separating them. Germline V gives CDR1 DFQATT, CDR2 SNEGSKA (reference sequence). The CDR3 totals 14 residues. DNA of the CDR3: TGCAGTGCTAGGTCGACAGGAAACTCCTACGAGCAGTACTTC. The encoded protein is CSARSTGNSYEQYF.

This clonotype was counted a few times. The genes are TRBV9 and TRBJ2-7; TRBD1 matches 10 bases. Trimming removed 4 bases from V and 3 bases from J; junction bases left unmatched: 7. This CDR3 spans 15 amino acids. Germline-derived CDR1 and CDR2 are SGDLS and YYNGEE. The chain's CDR3 is CASSKRQGANYEQYF. CDR3 bases: TGTGCCAGCAGCAAGCGACAGGGGGCCAACTACGAGCAGTACTTC.

This clonotype was detected a few times. The CDR3 sequence: CASTGTGRYEQYF. For the CDR3, the DNA is TGTGCCAGCACCGGGACAGGGCGGTACGAGCAGTACTTC. The genes are TRBV6-1 and TRBJ2-7; 9 bases align to TRBD1. The junction had 5 bases not matched to a gene; V was cut back by 7 bases and J by 4 bases. CDR1 and CDR2 (germline): MNHNS, SASEGT. The CDR3 length is 13 residues.

The CDR3 spells CASSVSDRERSHSYEQYF. The CDR3 region has the DNA TGTGCCAGCAGCGTATCCGACCGCGAACGAAGTCACTCCTACGAGCAGTACTTC. The chain couples TRBV9 to TRBJ2-7; no definite D call. This CDR3 is 18 amino acids long. V was trimmed by 1 base and J by 0 bases, leaving 20 bases between them. Germline assignment: CDR1 SGDLS and CDR2 YYNGEE.

The chain uses TRBV4-1 and TRBJ2-7; TRBD2 matches at 8 bases. The germline gives CDR1 MGHRA, CDR2 YSYEKL. V lost 1 base, J lost 2 bases, and 4 bases stayed unmatched. The CDR3 contains 15 residues. The CDR3 protein is CASSQVGAGAYEQYF. The CDR3 bases are TGCGCCAGCAGCCAAGTCGGAGCGGGAGCCTACGAGCAGTACTTC.

V usage is TRBV24-1 and J usage is TRBJ1-2; D unresolved. The CDR3 consists of 14 residues. V shed 0 bases and J shed 3 bases, with 7 bases lying between them. CDR1 is KGHDR, CDR2 SFDVKD, per germline. The CDR3 loop reads CATSDLFGDYGYTF. CDR3 sequence (DNA): TGTGCCACCAGTGATTTGTTTGGTGACTATGGCTACACCTTC.

This clonotype was recorded many times. The chain employs TRBV6-1 and TRBJ2-1, with D tentatively TRBD1 (6 bases). The V end lost 6 bases, the J end lost 2 bases, and 11 bases lay between the germline ends. CDR1 MNHNS and CDR2 SASEGT come from the germline V gene. The CDR3 has 14 amino acids. The CDR3 DNA sequence: TGTGCCAGCAGCCGGGACATTACCTACAATGAGCAGTTCTTC. It yields the protein CASSRDITYNEQFF.

The chain carries TRBV19 and TRBJ1-1; D remains unclear. The V gene lost 6 bases and the J gene lost 3 bases, with 11 bases spanning the gap. Germline values: CDR1 LNHDA, CDR2 SQIVND (reference sequence). The CDR3 is 13 residues long. This chain's CDR3 is CASSAQRDTEAFF. Here the CDR3 DNA reads TGTGCCAGTAGCGCCCAGAGGGACACTGAAGCTTTCTTT.

This clonotype was picked up a small number of times. The gene calls are TRBV3-1 and TRBJ2-2, with 13 bases that match TRBD2. CDR3 size: 16 residues. Per the germline V gene, CDR1 is LGHDT and CDR2 is YNNKEL (reference sequence). J gave up 4 bases and V 4 bases, and 3 bases lay outside the gene matches. CDR3 in DNA: TGTGCCAGCAGCCCAGGACTAGCGGGAGTCACCGGGGAGCTGTTTTTT. Residues: CASSPGLAGVTGELFF.

Notes on this clonotype: A much larger clone lies a single base off, so this may be a read error. V gene TRBV28 combines with J gene TRBJ2-1; 7 positions agree with TRBD1. In germline, CDR1 is MDHEN, CDR2 SYDVKM. CDR3 length: 13 residues. DNA for the CDR3: TGTGCCAGCAGTTCGGGACAGTACAATGAGCGGTTCTTC. Its protein is CASSSGQYNERFF.

This clonotype has just a few counts. The V gene is TRBV20-1, the J gene TRBJ2-5; unclear D gene. Trimming shortened V by 2 bases and J by 0 bases, and 10 bases separated the two germline ends. The CDR3 loop spans 14 amino acids. CDR1 and CDR2 from the germline V gene are DFQATT and SNEGSKA (reference sequence). The CDR3 spells CSARLSRNQETQYF. CDR3 nucleotides: TGCAGTGCTAGATTATCCAGGAACCAAGAGACCCAGTACTTC.

The CDR3 protein is CASSSPGLNTEAFF. CDR3 DNA sequence: TGCGCCAGCAGCTCACCGGGACTTAACACTGAAGCTTTCTTT. This chain links TRBV5-1 with TRBJ1-1; TRBD1 might be the D (5 bases). V was trimmed by 3 bases and J by 2 bases, leaving 11 bases between them. The germline CDR1 and CDR2 sequences are SGHRS and YFSETQ. This CDR3 region has 14 residues.

This clonotype was detected a few times. The V gene is TRBV12-3 or TRBV12-4, the J gene TRBJ1-6; possibly TRBD1 for D (6 bases). CDR3 length: 16 residues. Trimming pared 2 bases from V and 4 bases from J, leaving 12 bases between. In DNA form, the CDR3 reads TGTGCCAGCAGTTTAAGGGGACACCCGTATAATTCACCCCTCCACTTT. It codes for CASSLRGHPYNSPLHF.

This clonotype was seen a few times. The chain is built from TRBV20-1 and TRBJ1-1, with D unclear. Per the germline V gene, CDR1 is DFQATT and CDR2 is SNEGSKA (reference sequence). This CDR3 is 11 amino acids long. The V end lost 2 bases, the J end lost 7 bases, and 8 bases lay between the germline ends. CDR3 amino acids: CSARKWSEAFF. Here the CDR3 DNA reads TGCAGTGCTAGAAAATGGAGTGAAGCTTTCTTT.

The chain combines TRBV5-1 with TRBJ2-2; maybe TRBD2 (6 bases). V shed 3 bases and J shed 6 bases, with 15 bases lying between them. CDR3 length equals 15 residues. CDR1 SGHRS and CDR2 YFSETQ come from the germline V gene. The CDR3 DNA sequence: TGCGCCAGCAGCTGGGGACTCCCGGCGCCCGGGGAGCTGTTTTTT. Translating gives CASSWGLPAPGELFF.

V and J are TRBV12-3 or TRBV12-4 and TRBJ1-4; D is unresolved. The CDR3 covers 15 residues. Trimming removed 5 bases from V and 5 bases from J, with 15 bases in between. This CDR3 reads CASSRRSSRNEKLFF. CDR3 nucleotides: TGTGCCAGCAGTCGCCGTAGCTCGAGGAATGAAAAACTGTTTTTT.

This chain connects TRBV19 to TRBJ1-1; no clear D gene. This CDR3 is 17 amino acids long. Germline V gene sequence: CDR1 LNHDA, CDR2 SQIVND (reference sequence). Between the trimmed V and J ends, which lost 4 bases and 0 bases, there was a span of 18 bases. The CDR3 sequence: CASSTSPRGEMNTEAFF. The CDR3 DNA follows: TGTGCCAGTAGTACATCCCCGAGAGGCGAAATGAACACTGAAGCTTTCTTT.

This clonotype was counted ten times or more. J is TRBJ2-1 and V is TRBV2; D could derive from TRBD1 or TRBD2 (5 bases each). Germline assignment: CDR1 SNHLY and CDR2 FYNNEI. The CDR3 length is 15 residues. V shed 4 bases and J shed 1 base, with 11 bases lying between them. CDR3 coding DNA: TGTGCCAGCAGTGTTCGGGGCGGGTCCTACAATGAGCAGTTCTTC. Residues: CASSVRGGSYNEQFF.

This clonotype has at least ten counts. The V gene is TRBV20-1, the J gene TRBJ2-7; TRBD2 agrees at 7 bases. V dropped 6 bases and J dropped 3; count of bases not matched to a gene: 5. Germline V gene data show CDR1 as DFQATT and CDR2 as SNEGSKA (reference sequence). CDR3 length equals 12 residues. In DNA, the CDR3 is TGCAGTGCCAGACCTAGCGGCTACGAGCAGTACTTC. It codes for CSARPSGYEQYF.

The J gene is TRBJ2-1, the V gene TRBV11-2; 9 bases agree with TRBD1. This CDR3 is built from 15 residues. The trim removed 4 bases at V and 4 bases at J, leaving 5 bases unmatched. The germline gives CDR1 SGHAT, CDR2 FQNNGV. CDR3 protein: CASSSYRGQYNEQFF. CDR3 coding DNA: TGTGCCAGCAGCTCCTACAGGGGGCAGTACAATGAGCAGTTCTTC.

This clonotype has a count of ten or more. J is TRBJ2-7 and V is TRBV5-5; unclear D gene. In germline, CDR1 is SGHKS, CDR2 YYEKEE (reference sequence). Deletions cut 4 bases from V and 3 bases from J, with 8 bases between. The CDR3 extends over 12 amino acids. The CDR3 DNA sequence: TGTGCCAGCAGCCCCGCGGACTACGAGCAGTACTTC. It is translated as CASSPADYEQYF.

This clonotype showed up just a few times. The chain employs TRBV6-2 or TRBV6-3 and TRBJ2-4; either TRBD1 or TRBD2 may supply D (7 bases each). CDR3 size: 14 residues. The germline V gene has CDR1 MNHEY and CDR2 SVGEGT. V lost 3 bases and J lost 8, with 14 bases in between. The CDR3 DNA sequence: TGTGCCAGCAGTTATGGGCAGGGGGGGGACATTCAGTACTTC. Protein product: CASSYGQGGDIQYF.

This clonotype was detected only a few times. The chain employs TRBV20-1 and TRBJ1-4; weak D call: TRBD1 (5 bases). The CDR3 is 14 residues long. Germline CDR1 and CDR2: DFQATT and SNEGSKA (reference sequence). V was trimmed by 4 bases and J by 8 bases, leaving 17 bases between them. This CDR3 reads CSATTGGTGEKLFF. Here the CDR3 DNA reads TGCAGTGCTACCACCGGTGGGACCGGGGAAAAACTGTTTTTT.

The V call is TRBV19, the J call TRBJ2-6; 9 nucleotides match TRBD2. V shed 4 bases and J 4 bases; nucleotides not matched to a gene: 5. CDR3 size: 16 residues. Per germline, CDR1 LNHDA and CDR2 SQIVND (reference sequence). The CDR3: CASSTIAGAGANVLTF. The CDR3 nucleotides are TGTGCCAGTAGTACTATAGCGGGAGCCGGGGCCAACGTCCTGACTTTC.